This TCR beta chain is from a study of blood T cell repertoires in COVID-19 (dated by TCRdb to 2018 to 2021). For context, the study as a whole: The collaborator samples originated in the United States, Italy and Spain and spanned the acute and convalescent phases of COVID-19. Samples were obtained from the ongoing ImmuneRACE study (first 160 participants) and from over a thousand subjects provided by 6 global collaborators. Deeply sampled blood TCRbeta repertoires from subjects exposed to, actively infected with, or recovered from COVID-19 were included in the dataset. The repertoires were released in a freely available public database intended as a resource for research on the immune response to SARS-CoV-2. The sample metadata nearly always contained a de-identified subject ID, COVID-19 status, age in years and sex. HLA class I and class II types, where available, came from metadata supplied by the sample provider rather than from assay-based typing. The prospective study material was composed of cDNA or gDNA derived from T cells, B-cell-depleted T cells, or PBMCs. The paper as a whole reports these results and caveats: The quantity of clinical and demographic metadata differed by source and by participant and was supplied without curation.

TCRbeta CDR3 regions were amplified from genomic DNA by means of the immunoSEQ Assay, a bias-controlled multiplex PCR. On the study's bioinformatics: The number of nucleated cells in each sample was estimated by amplification of reference gene primers within the assay. Sequence reads were collapsed and filtered to measure the absolute abundance of every unique TCRbeta CDR3 rearrangement. For each sample, productive Simpson clonality was calculated by taking the square root of Simpson's diversity index across productive rearrangements. The table comes from immuneACCESS by way of TCRdb, which keeps in-frame sequences with V and J called. Part of the clones is missing from these tables; in studies checked, under half for an unresolved V gene and the rest for unknown reasons. The V and J calls and clone size come from that table; D and trimming were worked out from the DNA. The sample contains approximately 60,000 clones, about 87% of them found a single time. The top ten constitute 6% to 8.5% of the sample.

The collaborating institutions used their own protocols to collect whole blood in K2EDTA tubes. For TCRbeta analysis, collaborators shipped samples in one of three forms: frozen whole blood, isolated PBMCs, or DNA extracted from either of those sample types. About this clone itself: The antigen this receptor binds is unknown. Base qualities were left out, and no much larger clone turns up one base away.

Trimming at the junction amounts to 0 bases on V and 8 bases on J, and the germline ends lie 13 bases apart. Taken from cysteine to phenylalanine, the CDR3 has 14 residues. Just CDR3 DNA is preserved here, 42 bases in frame from base 1. Per the germline V gene, SGDLS is the CDR1 and YYNGEE is the CDR2. The source is a man in his sixties with active or convalescent COVID-19. Sequenced: peripheral blood. Recombination connected TRBV9 to TRBJ2-3; TRBD2 is perhaps the D gene, given 6 matching bases. The CDR3 has the sequence CASSVVPLGGTQYF. The nucleotide sequence reads as follows: TGTGCCAGCAGCGTAGTCCCTTTGGGGGGTACGCAGTATTTT.